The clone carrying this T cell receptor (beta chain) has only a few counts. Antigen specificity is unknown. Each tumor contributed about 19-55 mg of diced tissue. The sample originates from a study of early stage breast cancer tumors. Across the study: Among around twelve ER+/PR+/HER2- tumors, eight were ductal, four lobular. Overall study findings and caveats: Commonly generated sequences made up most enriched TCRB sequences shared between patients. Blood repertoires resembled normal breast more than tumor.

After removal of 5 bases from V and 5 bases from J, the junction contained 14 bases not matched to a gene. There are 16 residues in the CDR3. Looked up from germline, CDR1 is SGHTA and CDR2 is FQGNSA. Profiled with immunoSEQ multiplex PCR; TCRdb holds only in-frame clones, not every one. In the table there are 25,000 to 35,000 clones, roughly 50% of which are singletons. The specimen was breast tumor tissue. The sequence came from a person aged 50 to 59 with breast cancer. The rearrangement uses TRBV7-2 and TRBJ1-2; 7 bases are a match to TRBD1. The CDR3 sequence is CASSLTEGALSYGYTF. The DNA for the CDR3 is TGTGCCAGCAGCCTGACCGAGGGGGCGCTAAGTTATGGCTACACCTTC.